The 30 T cell receptor beta chains below all came from one sample that was sequenced in a study of shared clonotypes between healthy human individuals. TCRdb keeps only in-frame clones here, not all; method: immunoSEQ multiplex PCR. This sample has hundreds of thousands of clones, with around 93% found just once. Positive CCR7 selection of CD45RO-negative cells yielded the naive CD8 cells, and terminally differentiated effector memory CD45RA+ cells were excluded. The sequencing input was naive CD8+ T cells sorted from blood. The receptors derive from a man younger than 45 in good health.

Here the CDR3 reads CASSEMGQGANQPQHF. CDR3 coding DNA: TGTGCCAGTAGTGAGATGGGACAGGGGGCCAATCAGCCCCAGCATTTT. The rearrangement uses TRBV19 and TRBJ1-5; 12 bases match TRBD1. CDR1 is LNHDA, CDR2 SQIVND, per germline (reference sequence). V gave up 5 bases and J gave up 3 bases; unmatched junction bases: 5. This CDR3 is 16 amino acids long.

The gene calls are TRBV29-1 and TRBJ2-1; D assignment may be TRBD1 or TRBD2 (6 bases each). The V gene's germline CDR1 is SQVTM and CDR2 ANQGSEA. The CDR3 has 15 amino acids. V dropped 1 base and J dropped 4 bases, with 14 bases sitting between them. CDR3 bases: TGCAGCGTTGAAGGGGGGAGGACAGCATACAATGAGCAGTTCTTC. Translating gives CSVEGGRTAYNEQFF.

The genes are TRBV21-1 and TRBJ1-2; the table's D call, TRBD1, was not checked against the DNA. TRBV21-1 is flagged as a pseudogene. The CDR3 runs to 17 residues. The CDR3 sequence: CASTPSSSRGHHYGYTF. For the CDR3, the DNA is TGTGCCAGCACTCCCTCTAGCTCCAGGGGCCATCACTATGGCTACACCTTC.

This clone was seen once. V is TRBV7-9 and J is TRBJ2-1, with D perhaps matching TRBD2 (6 bases). Germline V gene lookup returns CDR1 SEHNR and CDR2 FQNEAQ (reference sequence). There are 15 residues in the CDR3. The germline V and J ends were trimmed by 5 bases and 6 bases, with 17 bases remaining between them. This chain's CDR3 is CASSPLPGVGNEQFF. DNA for the CDR3: TGTGCCAGCAGCCCCCTACCGGGAGTGGGCAATGAGCAGTTCTTC.

The chain has TRBV13 and TRBJ2-2, with D hard to call. There are 16 residues in the CDR3. From germline, CDR1 is PRHDT and CDR2 FYEKMQ (reference sequence). V shed 1 base and J shed 4 bases, with 13 bases lying between them. Written as DNA, the CDR3 is TGTGCCAGCAGCTTAGCAATATGGGGAAGCACCGGGGAGCTGTTTTTT. This translates into CASSLAIWGSTGELFF.

V and J are TRBV19 and TRBJ1-1; D remains unclear. The CDR3 is 13 amino acids. The germline gives CDR1 LNHDA, CDR2 SQIVND (reference sequence). V dropped 7 bases and J dropped 1 base, with 10 bases sitting between them. The CDR3 reads CASTWHANTEAFF. Here the CDR3 DNA reads TGTGCCAGTACTTGGCACGCGAACACTGAAGCTTTCTTT.

The rearrangement uses TRBV6-6 and TRBJ2-7; 9 positions agree with TRBD1. There are 15 residues in the CDR3. The V and J ends lost 5 bases and 6 bases, in that order; junction bases with no gene match: 11. CDR1 and CDR2 (germline): MNHNY, SVGAGI (reference sequence). The CDR3 is CASSPRDRGEVEQYF. CDR3 nucleotides: TGTGCCAGCAGTCCTCGTGACAGGGGGGAGGTCGAGCAGTACTTC.

The chain recombines TRBV5-1 with TRBJ2-2; the D gene is possibly TRBD2 (6 bases). Germline V gene sequence: CDR1 SGHRS, CDR2 YFSETQ. The V end was cut by 1 base, the J end by 1 base, with 11 bases between. The CDR3 spans 16 residues. The CDR3 is CASSLIGTGNTGELFF. CDR3 sequence (DNA): TGCGCCAGCAGCTTGATAGGGACTGGGAACACCGGGGAGCTGTTTTTT.

This chain joins TRBV2 and TRBJ2-2; a weak D match, TRBD2 (5 bases). CDR1 is SNHLY, CDR2 FYNNEI, per germline. V was trimmed by 4 bases and J by 1 base, leaving 16 bases between them. This CDR3 contains 17 residues. In DNA, the CDR3 is TGTGCCAGCAGTGGTCCCCGGACTGGGGTGAACACCGGGGAGCTGTTTTTT. Amino acid sequence: CASSGPRTGVNTGELFF.

This chain uses TRBV13 with TRBJ2-7, with 7 bases aligning to TRBD1. CDR1 is PRHDT, CDR2 FYEKMQ, per germline (reference sequence). CDR3 size: 16 residues. V dropped 3 bases and J dropped 2; count of bases not matched to a gene: 10. The CDR3 reads CASSLGPGTVTYEQYF. CDR3 DNA sequence: TGTGCCAGCAGCTTGGGTCCCGGGACAGTCACCTACGAGCAGTACTTC.

The CDR3 here is CASTGSTGPSSYNEQFF. CDR3 nucleotide sequence: TGTGCCAGCACTGGCTCTACAGGGCCTTCCTCCTACAATGAGCAGTTCTTC. The chain links TRBV7-9 to TRBJ2-1, with D possibly being TRBD1 (6 bases). This CDR3 has 17 residues. Trimming removed 7 bases at V and 0 bases at J, with 19 bases between. The germline V gene has CDR1 SEHNR and CDR2 FQNEAQ (reference sequence).

The gene calls are TRBV27 and TRBJ2-7, with D perhaps being TRBD1 or TRBD2 (5 bases each). The CDR3 loop spans 14 amino acids. Trimming took 2 bases from V and 3 from J, leaving 11 bases between them. The V gene's germline CDR1 is MNHEY and CDR2 SMNVEV (reference sequence). The CDR3: CASSLPGRSYEQYF. The CDR3, as DNA: TGTGCCAGCAGTTTACCGGGACGTAGCTACGAGCAGTACTTC.

V and J are TRBV5-6 and TRBJ2-7, with TRBD1 as a possible D gene (6 bases). V was trimmed by 5 bases and J by 5 bases, leaving 8 bases between them. Germline CDR1 is SGHDT and CDR2 is YYEEEE. This CDR3 has 11 amino acids. CDR3 residues: CASRQGDEQYF. In DNA form, the CDR3 reads TGTGCCAGCAGACAGGGTGACGAGCAGTACTTC.

The chain links TRBV5-8 to TRBJ2-7; a possible D gene is TRBD2 (5 bases). From germline, CDR1 is SGHTS and CDR2 YDEGEE. The CDR3 is 15 residues long. The germline V and J ends were trimmed by 1 base and 2 bases, with 13 bases remaining between them. The CDR3 DNA is TGTGCCAGCAGCTTGAGAGGGCTTCCACCCTACGAGCAGTACTTC. Translating it yields CASSLRGLPPYEQYF.

The rearrangement joins TRBV29-1 to TRBJ2-3; 11 positions agree with TRBD2. Losses at the gene ends were 1 base for V and 3 bases for J; bases not matched to a gene: 6. CDR1 is SQVTM, CDR2 ANQGSEA, per germline. The length of the CDR3 is 16 residues. The CDR3 loop is CSVEGNSGRGTDTQYF. Here the CDR3 DNA reads TGCAGCGTTGAAGGAAATAGCGGGAGGGGTACAGATACGCAGTATTTT.

This sequence joins TRBV7-9 and TRBJ2-7; D possibly matches TRBD1 or TRBD2 (5 bases each). The germline V and J ends were trimmed by 10 bases and 6 bases, with 10 bases remaining between them. Looked up from germline, CDR1 is SEHNR and CDR2 is FQNEAQ (reference sequence). This CDR3 has 10 amino acids. CDR3 sequence: CATEGSEQYF. CDR3 coding DNA: TGTGCCACCGAGGGGAGCGAGCAGTACTTC.

The chain has TRBV7-6 and TRBJ2-1, with a possible D match to TRBD1 (5 bases). Trimming left V 2 bases short and J 9 bases short, with 14 bases between. The CDR3 runs 14 residues. The germline CDR1 and CDR2 sequences are SGHVS and FNYEAQ. Here the CDR3 DNA reads TGTGCCAGCAGCTTACTAGGGGCTGGTGGTGAGCAGTTCTTC. This translates into CASSLLGAGGEQFF.

This chain connects TRBV6-1 to TRBJ2-7, with D maybe TRBD1 (5 bases). Trimming left V 5 bases short and J 2 bases short, with 7 bases between. Germline CDR1 reads MNHNS; CDR2 reads SASEGT. CDR3 length: 12 residues. The chain's CDR3 is CASSKGAYEQYF. The DNA of the CDR3 is TGTGCCAGCAGTAAAGGGGCCTACGAGCAGTACTTC.

The chain uses TRBV6-1 and TRBJ1-3; D call uncertain. CDR1 is MNHNS, CDR2 SASEGT, per germline. This CDR3 comprises 15 residues. Trimming cost V 1 base and J 3 bases, with 10 bases left between them. The DNA of the CDR3 is TGTGCCAGCAGTGAAGTTTTAGGGTTTGGAAACACCATATATTTT. It translates to CASSEVLGFGNTIYF.

The chain recombines TRBV14 with TRBJ2-6, with D possibly being TRBD1 or TRBD2 (7 bases each). This CDR3 is 17 amino acids long. Trimming removed 6 bases at V and 0 bases at J, with 15 bases between. Looked up from germline, CDR1 is SGHDN and CDR2 is FVKESK. The CDR3 DNA reads as TGTGCCAGCAGAGCGGGACAGCCGACCTCTGGGGCCAACGTCCTGACTTTC. Translation: CASRAGQPTSGANVLTF.

The chain combines TRBV27 with TRBJ2-7; the match to TRBD1 covers 10 bases. Germline CDR1 is MNHEY and CDR2 is SMNVEV (reference sequence). The ends lost 5 bases at V and 0 bases at J; junction bases unmatched: 1. The CDR3 contains 14 residues. The DNA of the CDR3 is TGTGCCAGCAGTCGACAGGGGGCCTCCTACGAGCAGTACTTC. Its protein product is CASSRQGASYEQYF.

This sequence joins TRBV19 and TRBJ2-7, with D uncertain. This CDR3 has 13 amino acids. V was clipped by 1 base and J by 5 bases, with 9 bases between them. The germline gives CDR1 LNHDA, CDR2 SQIVND (reference sequence). This chain's CDR3 is CASSIVPVDEQYF. DNA for the CDR3: TGTGCCAGTAGTATAGTCCCAGTGGACGAGCAGTACTTC.

Comment on this clone: This same CDR3 is encoded by further DNA sequences in the sample. The rearrangement links TRBV5-6 to TRBJ2-7; maybe TRBD1 (5 bases). This CDR3 is 13 amino acids long. Germline lookup yields CDR1 SGHDT and CDR2 YYEEEE. The V end lost 2 bases, the J end lost 0 bases, and 6 bases lay between the germline ends. The CDR3 here is CASSLTGSYEQYF. Written as DNA, the CDR3 is TGTGCCAGCAGCTTAACAGGCTCCTACGAGCAGTACTTC.

The chain employs TRBV29-1 and TRBJ2-1; 7 nucleotides match TRBD1. Germline loops: CDR1 SQVTM, CDR2 ANQGSEA. J gave up 3 bases and V 8 bases, and 16 bases lay outside the gene matches. This CDR3 is 16 amino acids long. CDR3 nucleotide sequence: TGCAGCTTTTTGGGGCCGGAGACAGGGAACTACAATGAGCAGTTCTTC. As protein: CSFLGPETGNYNEQFF.

The chain has TRBV27 and TRBJ1-2; D gene ambiguous. Trimming removed 2 bases from V and 8 bases from J, with 15 bases in between. The CDR3 runs to 14 residues. The germline CDR1 and CDR2 sequences are MNHEY and SMNVEV (reference sequence). CDR3 coding DNA: TGTGCCAGCAGTTTAAGGGATCCCTTGACAGGCTACACCTTC. Translating gives CASSLRDPLTGYTF.

The chain links TRBV10-3 to TRBJ2-1; D is perhaps TRBD1 or TRBD2 (7 bases each). V shed 4 bases and J shed 7 bases, with 17 bases lying between them. Germline V gene lookup returns CDR1 ENHRY and CDR2 SYGVKD. The CDR3 runs 15 residues. The CDR3 loop reads CAISGGGGTGNEQFF. The DNA of the CDR3 is TGTGCCATCAGTGGGGGAGGGGGCACGGGGAATGAGCAGTTCTTC.

The J gene is TRBJ2-3, the V gene TRBV27; TRBD1 matches 10 bases. After removal of 5 bases from V and 3 bases from J, the junction contained 14 bases not matched to a gene. Germline V gives CDR1 MNHEY, CDR2 SMNVEV (reference sequence). The CDR3 totals 18 residues. The CDR3 region has the DNA TGTGCCAGCAGTCCAATATGGGAAGGACAGGGGGTTACAGATACGCAGTATTTT. Protein product: CASSPIWEGQGVTDTQYF.

The chain employs TRBV5-1 and TRBJ2-7; 13 bases line up with TRBD2. The CDR3 runs 16 residues. The germline CDR1 and CDR2 sequences are SGHRS and YFSETQ. V trimming: 3 bases; J trimming: 2 bases; junction bases outside the gene matches: 5. The CDR3 nucleotides are TGCGCCAGCAGCTCTAGACTAGCGGGAGGCCCCTACGAGCAGTACTTC. This encodes CASSSRLAGGPYEQYF.

In its sample, this clone was seen once. This rearrangement joins TRBV6-1 to TRBJ1-5, with D possibly being TRBD1 (5 bases). From germline, CDR1 is MNHNS and CDR2 SASEGT. The V and J ends lost 4 bases and 9 bases respectively, with 16 bases between them. The CDR3 consists of 14 residues. The CDR3 loop is CASSVRDGGRPQHF. CDR3 DNA: TGTGCCAGCAGTGTCCGGGACGGAGGTAGGCCCCAGCATTTT.

This chain joins TRBV9 and TRBJ1-1; D is unresolved. V was clipped by 4 bases and J by 1 base, with 11 bases between them. The CDR3 sequence is 14 residues long. From germline, CDR1 is SGDLS and CDR2 YYNGEE. This chain's CDR3 is CASSSLEKNTEAFF. The DNA for the CDR3 is TGTGCCAGCAGCTCTTTAGAGAAGAACACTGAAGCTTTCTTT. Full variable domain (remainder filled in from reference TRBV9 and TRBJ1-1): DSGVTQTPKHLITATGQRVTLRCSPRSGDLSVYWYQQSLDQGLQFLIQYYNGEERAKGNILERFSAQQFPDLHSELNLSSLELGDSALYFCASSSLEKNTEAFFGQGTRLTVV.